What follows describes a single TCR beta chain. The same CDR3 can be traced to other DNA sequences in this sample. Produced via immunoSEQ multiplex PCR; TCRdb's table is partial and in-frame only. The table lists more than 2 million clones, approximately 92% of them singletons. The germline CDR1 and CDR2 sequences are MNHEY and SMNVEV (reference sequence). V gave up 5 bases and J gave up 3 bases; unmatched junction bases: 5. CDR3 length: 14 residues. Naive CD8 isolation took CD45RO-negative cells positively selected for CCR7 and excluded terminally differentiated effector memory CD45RA+ cells. This record comes from a study of shared clonotypes between healthy human individuals.

V usage is TRBV27 and J usage is TRBJ2-7; 9 positions agree with TRBD1. Sequences were obtained from naive CD8+ T cells from PBMCs. This sequence originates from a man aged 18-30 years in good health. Some clones in this sample may be carry-over from other donors' samples. CDR3 amino acids: CASSSRDRVYEQYF. The DNA for the CDR3 is TGTGCCAGCAGTAGCCGGGACAGGGTCTACGAGCAGTACTTC.